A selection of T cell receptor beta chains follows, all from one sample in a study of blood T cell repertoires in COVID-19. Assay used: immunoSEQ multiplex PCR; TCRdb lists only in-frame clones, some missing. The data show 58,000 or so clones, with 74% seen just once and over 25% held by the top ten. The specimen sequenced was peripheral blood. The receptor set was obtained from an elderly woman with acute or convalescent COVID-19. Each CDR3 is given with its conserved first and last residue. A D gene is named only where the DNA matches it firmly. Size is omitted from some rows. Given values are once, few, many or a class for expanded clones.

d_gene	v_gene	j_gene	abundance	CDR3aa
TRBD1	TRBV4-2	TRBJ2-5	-	CASSHGTGTETQYF
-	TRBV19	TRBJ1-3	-	CASSSESGNTIYF
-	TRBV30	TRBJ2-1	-	CAWSVSGWRGEQFF
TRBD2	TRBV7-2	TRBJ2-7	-	CASSLDWGGEQYF
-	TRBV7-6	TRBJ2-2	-	CASSIDQGSGELFF
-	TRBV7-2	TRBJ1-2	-	CASSSPGSNYGYTF
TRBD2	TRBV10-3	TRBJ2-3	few	CAISGQVGRVTDTQYF
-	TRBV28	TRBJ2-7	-	CASSLGGEQYF
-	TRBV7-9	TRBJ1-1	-	CASSGQGGPNTEAFF
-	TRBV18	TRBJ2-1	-	CASSPPEGFPYNEQFF
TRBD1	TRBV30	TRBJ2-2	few	CAWKEGQLTGELFF
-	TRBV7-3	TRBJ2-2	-	CASSLGRGGGELFF
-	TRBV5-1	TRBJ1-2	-	CASSSSYGQGSNYGYTF